The 21 T cell receptor beta chains below come from one sample, sequenced in a study of neurological immune-mediated disorders. TCRdb re-analysed the 5' RACE reads in MiXCR, keeping a single row per CDR3 protein. There are about 25,000 distinct CDR3 sequences in the sample; about 3.5% occur only once, and 7% lies in the top ten. Sequencing was done on a sample of PBMCs. The origin of the receptors is a woman in her thirties with multiple sclerosis.

This clonotype was seen ten or more times. The chain employs TRBV7-2 and TRBJ1-5; D call uncertain. Trimming left V 1 base short and J 3 bases short, with 7 bases between. Germline-derived CDR1 and CDR2 are SGHTA and FQGNSA. The CDR3 sequence is 14 residues long. CDR3: CASSLERFNQPQHF. In nucleotides, the CDR3 is TGTGCCAGCAGCTTAGAACGGTTCAATCAGCCCCAGCATTTT.

This clonotype was seen many times. The chain carries TRBV12-3 or TRBV12-4 and TRBJ2-1, with no clear D. The CDR3 runs 13 residues. V lost 3 bases and J 2 bases, leaving 5 bases between the germline ends. This chain's CDR3 is CASSFGTYNEQFF. The DNA of the CDR3 is TGTGCCAGCAGTTTTGGCACCTACAATGAGCAGTTCTTC.

This clonotype came up many times. The chain couples TRBV5-1 to TRBJ2-3; D is possibly TRBD1 (6 bases). The V and J ends lost 0 bases and 1 base respectively, with 9 bases between them. Germline CDR1 and CDR2: SGHRS and YFSETQ. This CDR3 region has 15 residues. The CDR3 nucleotides read TGCGCCAGCAGCTTGGGGGACATACGCACAGATACGCAGTATTTT. Translating gives CASSLGDIRTDTQYF.

This clonotype has at least ten counts. The chain couples TRBV18 to TRBJ1-4; 7 bases align to TRBD1. V shed 3 bases, J shed 8 bases, and the junction held 3 bases outside the gene matches. Per the germline V gene, CDR1 is KGHSH and CDR2 is LQKENI. The CDR3 length is 13 residues. The CDR3 nucleotides are TGTGCCAGCTCACCCGACAGGGAAGAAAAACTGTTTTTT. Amino acid sequence: CASSPDREEKLFF.

This clonotype showed up many times. The chain carries TRBV12-3 or TRBV12-4 and TRBJ1-5; the match to TRBD1 covers 8 bases. This CDR3 is built from 15 residues. V gave up 3 bases and J gave up 1 base; unmatched junction bases: 2. CDR3 sequence reads: CASSFRTGSNQPQHF. The CDR3 DNA sequence: TGTGCCAGCAGTTTTCGGACAGGGAGCAATCAGCCCCAGCATTTT.

Many counts were recorded for this clonotype. The J gene is TRBJ2-7, the V gene TRBV15; 8 positions agree with TRBD1. J was trimmed by 5 bases and V by 1 base; bases with no gene match: 7. There are 15 residues in the CDR3. Germline values: CDR1 LNHNV, CDR2 YYDKDF (reference sequence). Here the CDR3 reads CATSRVSGGPDEQYF. In DNA, the CDR3 is TGTGCCACCAGCAGAGTCTCAGGGGGCCCGGACGAGCAGTACTTC.

This clonotype showed up many times. The chain has TRBV20-1 and TRBJ2-7; TRBD1 aligns across 8 bases. From germline, CDR1 is DFQATT and CDR2 SNEGSKA (reference sequence). This CDR3 spans 12 amino acids. Trimming cost V 6 bases and J 5 bases; bases outside gene matches: 6. The CDR3 sequence: CSARTGWDEQYF. For the CDR3, the DNA is TGCAGTGCGCGGACAGGGTGGGACGAGCAGTACTTC.

The table lists this clonotype with many counts. A read error may be the cause here, since a much bigger clone is one base away. This chain uses TRBV4-2 with TRBJ1-1; D remains unclear. The germline V gene has CDR1 LGHNA and CDR2 YNFKEQ. The CDR3 is 14 amino acids. The V gene lost 4 bases and the J gene lost 4 bases, with 13 bases spanning the gap. The CDR3 bases are TGTGCCAGCAGCCCCCGGGAAACCAGCACTGAAGCTTTCTTT. Translating gives CASSPRETSTEAFF.

This clonotype was recorded many times. An end of the junction differs from the germline gene, which may be a read error. The gene calls are TRBV4-3 and TRBJ1-5; D is uncertain. Per germline, CDR1 LGHNA and CDR2 YSLEER. CDR3 length equals 16 residues. CDR3 in DNA: TGCGCCAGCAGCCAAGAGCTAAACAGACCCAATCAGCCCCAGAATTTT. Translated: CASSQELNRPNQPQNF.

This clonotype was recorded at least ten times. Compared with germline, one end of the junction differs, possibly owing to a read error. V and J are TRBV20-1 and TRBJ1-5, with 7 positions matching TRBD1. Per the germline V gene, CDR1 is DFQATT and CDR2 is SNEGSKA (reference sequence). The CDR3 totals 12 residues. The CDR3 DNA follows: TGCAGTGCTAGACAGGGGGAACAGCCCCAGAATTTT. Amino acids: CSARQGEQPQNF.

This clonotype came up many times. This chain uses TRBV12-3 or TRBV12-4 with TRBJ2-3; the D gene is possibly TRBD2 (6 bases). V lost 6 bases to trimming and J lost 0 bases, with 7 bases between them. The length of the CDR3 is 13 residues. The DNA of the CDR3 is TGTGCCAGCAGCGGGACTAGCACAGATACGCAGTATTTT. It is translated as CASSGTSTDTQYF.

This clonotype was seen at least ten times. The chain carries TRBV12-3 or TRBV12-4 and TRBJ2-5; 7 bases line up with TRBD2. This CDR3 is built from 14 residues. V was clipped by 2 bases and J by 7 bases; unmatched bases: 7. The CDR3 nucleotides read TGTGCCAGCAGTTTAAGCGGGGTAAGAGGGACCCAGTACTTC. Protein product: CASSLSGVRGTQYF.

This clonotype was recorded at least ten times. This rearrangement joins TRBV4-2 to TRBJ1-4; D gene uncertain. Trimming stripped 1 base from V and 4 bases from J, with 10 bases between. CDR3 length: 15 amino acids. Germline values: CDR1 LGHNA, CDR2 YNFKEQ. The CDR3 spells CASSQAGVDNEKLFF. CDR3 sequence (DNA): TGTGCCAGCAGCCAAGCCGGGGTGGATAATGAAAAACTGTTTTTT.

This clonotype was seen many times. This rearrangement joins TRBV12-3 or TRBV12-4 to TRBJ2-7; 9 nucleotides line up with TRBD1. V was clipped by 5 bases and J by 5 bases; unmatched bases: 10. The CDR3 extends over 15 amino acids. The CDR3 sequence is CASSHPGTGSHEQYF. The CDR3 DNA sequence: TGTGCCAGCAGTCATCCGGGGACAGGGTCCCACGAGCAGTACTTC.

This clonotype was detected ten times or more. This chain uses TRBV7-3 with TRBJ1-4; perhaps TRBD1 as D (5 bases). Germline assignment: CDR1 SGHTA and CDR2 FQGTGA. V gave up 4 bases and J gave up 5 bases, with 11 bases separating them. This CDR3 comprises 14 residues. In nucleotides, the CDR3 is TGTGCCAGCAGCTCGACAGATTCAAATGAAAAACTGTTTTTT. It specifies CASSSTDSNEKLFF.

The sample holds many counts of this clonotype. CDR3 sequence: CSARDRFRGQETQYF. The CDR3 DNA reads as TGCAGTGCTAGAGATCGATTCCGGGGCCAAGAGACCCAGTACTTC. The rearrangement uses TRBV20-1 and TRBJ2-5; a weak D match, TRBD2 (5 bases). V was clipped by 0 bases and J by 1 base, with 12 bases between them. CDR1 and CDR2 from the germline V gene are DFQATT and SNEGSKA (reference sequence). The CDR3 is 15 amino acids.

This chain connects TRBV10-3 to TRBJ2-1; the match to TRBD2 covers 8 bases. Trimming cost V 0 bases and J 1 base; bases outside gene matches: 11. This CDR3 contains 19 residues. Germline-derived CDR1 and CDR2 are ENHRY and SYGVKD. The CDR3 DNA reads TGTGCCATCAGTGAGTCGAGAGGCATAGCGGGAATGTCCTACAATGAGCAGTTCTTC. Its protein is CAISESRGIAGMSYNEQFF.

This clonotype was observed at least ten times. The junction differs from germline at one of its ends, possibly a read error. The chain combines TRBV20-1 with TRBJ1-6, with TRBD1 matching 8 bases. Germline-derived CDR1 and CDR2 are DFQATT and SNEGSKA (reference sequence). This CDR3 is built from 19 residues. CDR3: CSARDMLAIQGASTSPLNF. Here the CDR3 DNA reads TGCAGTGCTAGAGATATGCTCGCGATTCAGGGGGCGAGCACGTCACCCCTCAACTTT.

There are many counts of this clonotype. V gene TRBV7-2 combines with J gene TRBJ1-5, with D possibly matching TRBD1 (5 bases). V dropped 2 bases and J dropped 6 bases, with 14 bases sitting between them. There are 15 residues in the CDR3. CDR1 and CDR2 from the germline V gene are SGHTA and FQGNSA. The CDR3 loop is CASSLYSGGGQPQHF. CDR3 DNA sequence: TGTGCCAGCAGCTTATATAGTGGGGGGGGTCAGCCCCAGCATTTT.

This clonotype was seen more than once but under ten times. The V gene is TRBV20-1, the J gene TRBJ1-6; 7 bases agree with TRBD1. CDR1 is DFQATT, CDR2 SNEGSKA, per germline (reference sequence). Trimming removed 4 bases from V and 7 bases from J; junction bases left unmatched: 7. This CDR3 is built from 14 residues. CDR3 region: CSANRGSENSPLHF. The CDR3 DNA is TGCAGTGCTAACAGGGGTTCGGAGAATTCACCCCTCCACTTT.

Points on this clonotype: This clone may be a read error of a much larger clone one base away. The chain's CDR3 is CSAGKNTEAFF. The CDR3 bases are TGCAGTGCGGGGAAGAACACTGAAGCTTTCTTT. The rearrangement joins TRBV20-1 to TRBJ1-1, with unresolved D. There are 11 residues in the CDR3. CDR1 is DFQATT, CDR2 SNEGSKA, per germline (reference sequence). The ends were cut back, 6 bases at V and 1 base at J, with 6 bases in the middle.